A single sample gave rise to the 7 T cell receptor beta chains below, sequenced in a study of cytomegalovirus exposure and HLA in healthy donors. The PCR contained 60 Vbeta and 13 Jbeta primers. The repertoire was sequenced with immunoSEQ multiplex PCR; TCRdb's copy has only in-frame clones and lacks some. In the table there are around 90,000 clones, over 75% of which are singletons. Sequencing was carried out using PBMCs. The receptors shown here come from a young man in good health and CMV-seronegative.

The genes are TRBV6-1 and TRBJ1-5, with TRBD1 matching 9 bases. Germline V gene sequence: CDR1 MNHNS, CDR2 SASEGT. V shed 6 bases, J shed 5 bases, and the junction held 5 bases outside the gene matches. The length of the CDR3 is 14 residues. CDR3 DNA sequence: TGTGCCAGCAGCCTAGGACAGGGGCATCAGCCCCAGCATTTT. It is translated as CASSLGQGHQPQHF.

The chain employs TRBV10-3 and TRBJ2-7, with 10 bases that match TRBD1. The CDR3 loop spans 14 amino acids. Germline CDR1 ENHRY, CDR2 SYGVKD. V was clipped by 2 bases and J by 4 bases; unmatched bases: 2. Here the CDR3 reads CAISEGGQGYEQYF. The CDR3 DNA reads TGTGCCATCAGTGAGGGGGGACAGGGGTACGAGCAGTACTTC.

This clone was found a few times. This chain links TRBV7-9 with TRBJ1-4; D unresolved. The CDR3 spans 13 residues. Germline V gene lookup returns CDR1 SEHNR and CDR2 FQNEAQ (reference sequence). V lost 1 base and J 8 bases, leaving 8 bases between the germline ends. CDR3 protein: CASSLDSWEKLFF. The CDR3 DNA follows: TGTGCCAGCAGCTTAGACAGTTGGGAAAAACTGTTTTTT.

The CDR3 coding sequence is TGTGCCAGCAAGTTAAGGGGTATTCGGGCCGGGGAGCTGTTTTTT. Translation: CASKLRGIRAGELFF. J is TRBJ2-2 and V is TRBV13; the D gene is possibly TRBD1 (5 bases). CDR3 length: 15 amino acids. Trimming shortened V by 7 bases and J by 6 bases, and 18 bases separated the two germline ends. From germline, CDR1 is PRHDT and CDR2 FYEKMQ (reference sequence).

The rearrangement uses TRBV9 and TRBJ2-1, with TRBD2 matching over 8 bases. CDR3 length: 16 residues. Germline trimming cut 5 bases from V and 4 bases from J; bases unmatched to any gene: 11. Germline V gene lookup returns CDR1 SGDLS and CDR2 YYNGEE. The CDR3 DNA reads TGTGCCAGCAGTCGGATCGGTAGCGGGACTTACAATGAGCAGTTCTTC. It codes for CASSRIGSGTYNEQFF.

On this clone itself: In the same sample, other DNA sequences code for this CDR3. The gene calls are TRBV2 and TRBJ1-5, with a weak D call TRBD1 (5 bases). The CDR3 spans 16 residues. In germline, CDR1 is SNHLY, CDR2 FYNNEI. Trimming removed 5 bases from V and 1 base from J, with 15 bases in between. For the CDR3, the DNA is TGTGCCAGCAGTACAGACAGAAGTCCCAGCAATCAGCCCCAGCATTTT. Amino acid sequence: CASSTDRSPSNQPQHF.

The V and J genes are TRBV30 and TRBJ2-7; D might be TRBD2 (6 bases). The V and J ends lost 3 bases and 4 bases respectively, with 16 bases between them. CDR1 is GTSNPN, CDR2 SVGIG, per germline (reference sequence). CDR3 length: 14 amino acids. The CDR3 DNA reads as TGTGCCTGGAGGGGGGTAGCGGATCTATACGAGCAGTACTTC. It yields the protein CAWRGVADLYEQYF.